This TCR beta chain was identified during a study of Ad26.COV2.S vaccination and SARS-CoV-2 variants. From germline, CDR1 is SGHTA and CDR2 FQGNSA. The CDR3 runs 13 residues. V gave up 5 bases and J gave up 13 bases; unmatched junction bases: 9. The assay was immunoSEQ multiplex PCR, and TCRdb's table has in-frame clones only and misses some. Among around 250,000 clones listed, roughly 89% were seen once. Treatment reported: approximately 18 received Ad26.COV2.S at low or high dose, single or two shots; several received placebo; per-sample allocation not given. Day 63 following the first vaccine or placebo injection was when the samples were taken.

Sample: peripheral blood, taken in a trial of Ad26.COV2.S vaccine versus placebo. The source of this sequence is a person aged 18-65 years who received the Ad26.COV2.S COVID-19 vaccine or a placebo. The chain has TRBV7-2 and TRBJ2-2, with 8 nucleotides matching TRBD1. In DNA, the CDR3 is TGTGCCAGCAGCCTAGTTGGGACAGGCGGGCTGTTTTTT. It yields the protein CASSLVGTGGLFF.